The present entry profiles one TCR beta chain with its context. The method was immunoSEQ multiplex PCR; TCRdb's version includes in-frame clones alone and lacks a portion of them. Of 110,000 or so clones in the sample, about nine tenths are singletons; the top ten hold around 6%. This record comes from a study of T cell responses to AZD1222 COVID-19 vaccine. The source is an adult who received the AZD1222 COVID-19 vaccine. Source: peripheral blood, taken 28 days after the second AZD1222 dose.

Here the CDR3 reads CASSPGGPYEQYF. Here the CDR3 DNA reads TGTGCCAGCAGCCCGGGGGGACCATACGAGCAGTACTTC. The chain carries TRBV5-6 and TRBJ2-7, with TRBD2 matching over 7 bases. Germline CDR1 is SGHDT and CDR2 is YYEEEE. V was clipped by 4 bases and J by 4 bases; unmatched bases: 5. This CDR3 is built from 13 residues.